These 30 T cell receptor beta chains originate from one sample sequenced in a study of T-cell reconstitution after alpha-beta-depleted transplantation in children. Unique molecular identifiers featured in how the TCRbeta library was prepared. TCRdb recomputed calls from the PCR reads with MiXCR, one row per CDR3 protein. The sample holds roughly 500,000 distinct CDR3 sequences; approximately 30% are singletons and the top ten take 2% to 2.5%. The sequences come from PBMCs from the stem cell graft donor, collected from the stem cell graft. Receptors originate from a human donor who donated a stem cell graft to a child with aplastic anemia.

There are a few counts of this clonotype. V gene TRBV7-2 combines with J gene TRBJ2-1, with TRBD1 matching over 10 bases. Germline V lookup: CDR1 SGHTA, CDR2 FQGNSA. J lost 9 bases, V lost 5 bases, and 10 bases had no gene match. This CDR3 comprises 15 residues. The CDR3 sequence: CASSRPGQGYGEQFF. DNA for the CDR3: TGTGCCAGCAGCAGACCGGGACAGGGGTATGGTGAGCAGTTCTTC.

This clonotype was seen a handful of times. The rearrangement joins TRBV6-5 to TRBJ1-5; D not certain. Per the germline V gene, CDR1 is MNHEY and CDR2 is SVGAGI. V was clipped by 0 bases and J by 14 bases, with 14 bases between them. The CDR3 length is 13 residues. Here the CDR3 reads CASSYSRENGEHF. The CDR3 bases are TGTGCCAGCAGTTACTCGCGGGAAAATGGGGAGCATTTT.

In this sample, this clonotype turned up a few times. The chain couples TRBV20-1 to TRBJ1-1; the match to TRBD1 covers 8 bases. From germline, CDR1 is DFQATT and CDR2 SNEGSKA (reference sequence). J gave up 5 bases and V 5 bases, and 10 bases lay outside the gene matches. The length of the CDR3 is 14 residues. This CDR3 is CSADRTGRGTEAFF. Here the CDR3 DNA reads TGCAGTGCTGATAGGACAGGGCGGGGAACTGAAGCTTTCTTT.

The chain recombines TRBV4-2 with TRBJ2-7, with 8 bases aligning to TRBD2. The CDR3 is made up of 14 amino acids. Germline loops: CDR1 LGHNA, CDR2 YNFKEQ. With V trimmed by 3 bases and J by 4 bases, 5 bases remained unmatched. The CDR3 DNA reads as TGTGCCAGCAGCCAGTACGGGAGGGATTACGAGCAGTACTTC. This sequence encodes CASSQYGRDYEQYF.

Here the CDR3 DNA reads TGCGCCAGTACGACAGGGAACTCTGGGGCCAACGTCCTGACTTTC. Its translation: CASTTGNSGANVLTF. This chain uses TRBV5-1 with TRBJ2-6, with 7 bases fitting TRBD1. The CDR3 has 15 residues. Unmatched junction bases numbered 5, after V lost 8 bases and J lost 0 bases. Germline V gene lookup returns CDR1 SGHRS and CDR2 YFSETQ.

The chain recombines TRBV6-6 with TRBJ1-2; unclear D gene. V was cut by 2 bases and J by 8 bases, with 9 bases left in between. Germline V gene data show CDR1 as MNHNY and CDR2 as SVGAGI (reference sequence). This CDR3 comprises 12 residues. This CDR3 is CASSYEGLGYTF. Here the CDR3 DNA reads TGTGCCAGCAGTTACGAAGGGTTGGGCTACACCTTC.

V usage is TRBV15 and J usage is TRBJ2-7; 7 bases fit TRBD1. This CDR3 is built from 15 residues. The V gene's germline CDR1 is LNHNV and CDR2 YYDKDF (reference sequence). The J segment lost 2 bases and the V segment lost 1 base, leaving 5 bases of the junction unmatched. In DNA, the CDR3 is TGTGCCACCAGCAGAGGGGCGACAGGGACCTACGAGCAGTACTTC. Translating gives CATSRGATGTYEQYF.

The chain links TRBV5-1 to TRBJ2-1, with 10 bases lining up with TRBD2. Trimming removed 0 bases from V and 5 bases from J; junction bases left unmatched: 11. The CDR3 has 18 residues. Germline values: CDR1 SGHRS, CDR2 YFSETQ. CDR3 in amino acids: CASSLGLAGVSGDNEQFF. CDR3 coding DNA: TGCGCCAGCAGCTTGGGGCTAGCGGGAGTCTCTGGAGACAATGAGCAGTTCTTC.

The chain recombines TRBV7-9 with TRBJ1-1; D is undetermined. V lost 1 base, J lost 7 bases, and 10 bases lay in between. There are 13 residues in the CDR3. CDR1 is SEHNR and CDR2 is FQNEAQ in the germline V gene (reference sequence). CDR3 sequence (DNA): TGTGCCAGCAGCTTAGGATCGCTGGTTGAAGCTTTCTTT. This encodes CASSLGSLVEAFF.

This clonotype was counted only a few times. The chain uses TRBV12-3 or TRBV12-4 and TRBJ1-5, with D hard to call. Deletions cut 6 bases from V and 7 bases from J, with 13 bases between. The CDR3 runs 13 residues. In DNA form, the CDR3 reads TGTGCCAGCAGCCTCGGGTGGGTGCAGCCCCAGCATTTT. As protein: CASSLGWVQPQHF.

This clonotype has more than one count but fewer than ten. V gene TRBV6-2 or TRBV6-3 combines with J gene TRBJ2-3; D gene uncertain. V lost 0 bases, J lost 2 bases, and 9 bases lay in between. CDR3 size: 15 residues. Germline V gene data show CDR1 as MNHEY and CDR2 as SVGEGT. The CDR3 spells CASSYSATLTDTQYF. The DNA for the CDR3 is TGTGCCAGCAGTTACTCGGCCACCCTCACAGATACGCAGTATTTT.

CDR3 coding DNA: TGTGCCAGCAGCCAAGAATGGACTAGCGGGAGGTACAATGAGCAGTTCTTC. It specifies CASSQEWTSGRYNEQFF. This sequence joins TRBV14 and TRBJ2-1; TRBD2 matches at 14 bases. The CDR3 contains 17 residues. CDR1 is SGHDN and CDR2 is FVKESK in the germline V gene. The J segment lost 4 bases and the V segment lost 0 bases, leaving 2 bases of the junction unmatched.

This clonotype was observed a handful of times. This chain connects TRBV5-6 to TRBJ2-7; 7 bases agree with TRBD1. This CDR3 has 16 residues. Germline assignment: CDR1 SGHDT and CDR2 YYEEEE. With 3 bases clipped from V and 4 bases from J, the junction kept 13 bases outside the gene matches. The CDR3, as DNA: TGTGCCAGCAGCTCAACAGGGGCCAGGGGCCTGTACGAGCAGTACGTC. Residues: CASSSTGARGLYEQYV.

The chain combines TRBV29-1 with TRBJ2-3, with a tentative D call TRBD2 (5 bases). Trimming removed 4 bases at V and 6 bases at J, with 14 bases between. CDR3 length equals 13 residues. CDR1 is SQVTM, CDR2 ANQGSEA, per germline. CDR3 loop: CSVGREISDTQYF. CDR3 DNA sequence: TGCAGCGTTGGAAGGGAGATCTCGGATACGCAGTATTTT.

V gene TRBV20-1 combines with J gene TRBJ2-3; tentative D call: TRBD1 (6 bases). Germline V gene data show CDR1 as DFQATT and CDR2 as SNEGSKA (reference sequence). V was clipped by 4 bases and J by 1 base, with 15 bases between them. The CDR3 is 15 amino acids. CDR3 nucleotide sequence: TGCAGTGCTACTTCAGGGGAGCAGGGCACAGATACGCAGTATTTT. It specifies CSATSGEQGTDTQYF.

This rearrangement joins TRBV7-2 to TRBJ2-3; D is unresolved. The CDR3 has 13 amino acids. V lost 2 bases to trimming and J lost 5 bases, with 8 bases between them. The germline V gene has CDR1 SGHTA and CDR2 FQGNSA. CDR3 residues: CASSLIRLDTQYF. Here the CDR3 DNA reads TGTGCCAGCAGCTTAATCCGGTTAGATACGCAGTATTTT.

This clonotype was picked up a small number of times. This rearrangement joins TRBV12-3 or TRBV12-4 to TRBJ1-2, with TRBD1 matching 7 bases. The CDR3 contains 14 residues. V lost 6 bases, J lost 2 bases, and 6 bases stayed unmatched. DNA for the CDR3: TGTGCCAGCAGAGCCGGGACAGCGAACTATGGCTACACCTTC. Protein: CASRAGTANYGYTF.

The genes are TRBV19 and TRBJ2-2; D is undetermined. V was shortened by 5 bases and J by 6 bases, with 7 bases between the two germline ends. This CDR3 region has 12 residues. Germline V gives CDR1 LNHDA, CDR2 SQIVND (reference sequence). The CDR3 protein is CASSPSAGELFF. CDR3 bases: TGTGCCAGTAGTCCCTCTGCCGGGGAGCTGTTTTTT. Variable domain in full (rest from reference TRBV19 and TRBJ2-2): DGGITQSPKYLFRKEGQNVTLSCEQNLNHDAMYWYRQDPGQGLRLIYYSQIVNDFQKGDIAEGYSVSREKKESFPLTVTSAQKNPTAFYLCASSPSAGELFFGEGSRLTVL.

The chain carries TRBV7-9 and TRBJ2-1; TRBD2 aligns across 9 bases. Germline V gene sequence: CDR1 SEHNR, CDR2 FQNEAQ (reference sequence). The junction had 9 bases not matched to a gene; V was cut back by 1 base and J by 8 bases. This CDR3 comprises 16 residues. CDR3 in amino acids: CASSLGSGGRADEQFF. DNA for the CDR3: TGTGCCAGCAGCTTAGGTTCTGGCGGGAGGGCGGATGAGCAGTTCTTC.

This clonotype has more than one count but fewer than ten. V usage is TRBV20-1 and J usage is TRBJ2-5; D remains ambiguous. The CDR3 sequence is 14 residues long. V was cut by 3 bases and J by 2 bases, with 13 bases left in between. Germline CDR1 DFQATT, CDR2 SNEGSKA (reference sequence). The CDR3 reads CSARGSDFQETQYF. The CDR3, as DNA: TGCAGTGCTAGGGGTTCGGATTTTCAAGAGACCCAGTACTTC.

This clonotype has a handful of counts. The V and J genes are TRBV6-5 and TRBJ2-3; 15 nucleotides align to TRBD2. This CDR3 has 15 amino acids. CDR1 and CDR2 (germline): MNHEY, SVGAGI. Trimming at V came to 4 bases and at J to 6 bases, leaving 2 bases not matched to a gene. This CDR3 reads CASSSGTSGRDTQYF. Here the CDR3 DNA reads TGTGCCAGCAGTTCGGGGACTAGCGGGAGGGATACGCAGTATTTT.

This clonotype was seen more than once but under ten times. J is TRBJ1-4 and V is TRBV27; no firm D call. The CDR3 sequence is 12 residues long. The germline V gene has CDR1 MNHEY and CDR2 SMNVEV (reference sequence). Deletions cut 5 bases from V and 12 bases from J, with 13 bases between. The CDR3 DNA follows: TGTGCCAGCAGTCCCGCGCCTGGAGAACTGTTTTTT. Translation gives CASSPAPGELFF. Drawing the rest from reference TRBV27 and TRBJ1-4, the complete variable domain is EAQVTQNPRYLITVTGKKLTVTCSQNMNHEYMSWYRQDPGLGLRQIYYSMNVEVTDKGDVPEGYKVSRKEKRNFPLILESPSPNQTSLYFCASSPAPGELFFGSGTQLSVL.

This chain links TRBV6-2 or TRBV6-3 with TRBJ2-5; tentatively, D is TRBD2 (6 bases). CDR1 is MNHEY and CDR2 is SVGEGT in the germline V gene. Trimming stripped 1 base from V and 5 bases from J, with 14 bases between. The CDR3 spans 15 residues. The CDR3 protein is CASSYFPRLAETQYF. CDR3 DNA sequence: TGTGCCAGCAGTTACTTCCCTCGCCTAGCGGAGACCCAGTACTTC.

J is TRBJ2-4 and V is TRBV5-1; 9 bases are shared with TRBD2. The CDR3 totals 18 residues. V trimming: 0 bases; J trimming: 0 bases; junction bases outside the gene matches: 7. Germline values: CDR1 SGHRS, CDR2 YFSETQ. CDR3 bases: TGCGCCAGCAGCTTGGGTGCTAGCGGGGTTCTAGCCAAAAACATTCAGTACTTC. Translating it yields CASSLGASGVLAKNIQYF.

J is TRBJ1-5 and V is TRBV7-2; tentatively, D is TRBD1 (5 bases). The CDR3 is 14 residues long. Germline CDR1 is SGHTA and CDR2 is FQGNSA. V was trimmed by 1 base and J by 5 bases, leaving 9 bases between them. The CDR3 is CASSLVGPHQPQHF. Written as DNA, the CDR3 is TGTGCCAGCAGCTTAGTGGGGCCCCATCAGCCCCAGCATTTT.

This chain joins TRBV28 and TRBJ2-3, with 8 bases identical to TRBD2. The CDR3 runs to 15 residues. The germline V gene has CDR1 MDHEN and CDR2 SYDVKM. Germline trimming cut 5 bases from V and 5 bases from J; bases unmatched to any gene: 9. The CDR3 DNA is TGTGCCAGCAGTGAGGGCGGCAGCGGGGGAGATACGCAGTATTTT. Amino acids: CASSEGGSGGDTQYF.

V is TRBV20-1 and J is TRBJ2-5; the D gene could be TRBD1 or TRBD2 (7 bases each). The CDR3 consists of 19 residues. The germline V and J ends were trimmed by 3 bases and 4 bases, with 30 bases remaining between them. The germline CDR1 and CDR2 sequences are DFQATT and SNEGSKA (reference sequence). The CDR3 spells CSASLRGGAGSIFRETQYF. The DNA for the CDR3 is TGCAGTGCTAGCCTCAGGGGGGGAGCGGGAAGTATCTTTCGAGAGACCCAGTACTTC.

The sample holds a few counts of this clonotype. The genes are TRBV5-4 and TRBJ2-5; 7 positions match TRBD1. Germline V gene sequence: CDR1 SGHNT, CDR2 YYREEE (reference sequence). CDR3 length: 13 amino acids. V lost 6 bases, J lost 2 bases, and 4 bases stayed unmatched. The CDR3 loop reads CASTPGQQETQYF. CDR3 in DNA: TGTGCCAGCACACCGGGACAGCAAGAGACCCAGTACTTC.

The chain uses TRBV6-2 or TRBV6-3 and TRBJ2-7; 13 bases align to TRBD2. This CDR3 comprises 16 residues. V lost 5 bases and J lost 5; bases outside the gene matches: 9. CDR1 MNHEY and CDR2 SVGEGT come from the germline V gene. DNA of the CDR3: TGTGCCAGCAGTCGTTCCGGACTAGCGGGAGTCAACGAGCAGTACTTC. Translating it yields CASSRSGLAGVNEQYF.

Only a few counts were recorded for this clonotype. The J gene is TRBJ2-6, the V gene TRBV5-1; D remains ambiguous. Per germline, CDR1 SGHRS and CDR2 YFSETQ. The V end was cut by 3 bases, the J end by 3 bases, with 13 bases between. This CDR3 is built from 16 residues. The CDR3, as DNA: TGCGCCAGCAGCTCCCAACCGACTGGTGGGGCCAACGTCCTGACTTTC. Its translation is CASSSQPTGGANVLTF.